This T cell receptor beta chain was identified during a study of blood T cell repertoires in COVID-19. Only in-frame clones appear in the TCRdb table, and some are missing; sequencing was by immunoSEQ multiplex PCR. Of over 200,000 clones in the sample, around three quarters are singletons; the top ten hold 2.5% to 4%. Sequences were obtained from peripheral blood. The sequence came from a woman older than 75 with acute or convalescent COVID-19.

CDR3 bases: TGCGCCAGCAGCTTTCCCGGTGGGACAGACGGGGAGCTGTTTTTT. This codes for CASSFPGGTDGELFF. The chain is built from TRBV5-1 and TRBJ2-2; TRBD1 matches at 7 bases. Germline lookup yields CDR1 SGHRS and CDR2 YFSETQ. The CDR3 covers 15 residues. The junction had 8 bases not matched to a gene; V was cut back by 2 bases and J by 7 bases.